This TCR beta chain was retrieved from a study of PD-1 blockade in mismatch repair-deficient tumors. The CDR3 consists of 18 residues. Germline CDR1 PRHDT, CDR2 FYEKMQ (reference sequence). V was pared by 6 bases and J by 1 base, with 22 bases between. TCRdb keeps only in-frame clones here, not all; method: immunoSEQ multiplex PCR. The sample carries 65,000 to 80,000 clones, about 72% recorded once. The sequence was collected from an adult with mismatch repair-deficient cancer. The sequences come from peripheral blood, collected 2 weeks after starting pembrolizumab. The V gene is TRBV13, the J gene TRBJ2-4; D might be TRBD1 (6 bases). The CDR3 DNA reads TGTGCCAGCAGTCCCCCCTTCGACAGGCAATATGCCAAAAACATTCAGTACTTC. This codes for CASSPPFDRQYAKNIQYF.